A single T cell receptor (beta chain) is shown here with its context. Antigen: not known. Next came a second PCR, run for roughly 6 to 11 cycles, which used a sample-barcoded 5' primer along with a J-beta primer mix. All cDNA molecules were each tagged by a template-switch adaptor with 12 random nucleotides. TCRdb processed the 5' RACE reads anew with MiXCR; each CDR3 protein has one entry. The profile covers roughly 1.9 million distinct CDR3 sequences, with 39% appearing a single time and 20% to 25% taken by the ten largest. The data stem from a study of blood T cells in healthy people across ages. Overall study: The capture of about one barcoded beta molecule per two T cells was achieved by template switching. Whole-study findings and limits: Comparison with aged donors showed that long-lived donors had more naive CD4+ cells and higher diversity.

In germline, CDR1 is SEHNR, CDR2 FQNEAQ (reference sequence). The length of the CDR3 is 15 residues. Germline trimming cut 5 bases from V and 4 bases from J; bases unmatched to any gene: 11. The sequencing sample was made of blood. This chain joins TRBV7-9 and TRBJ2-7, with TRBD1 matching over 7 bases. The clonotype originates from a human donor in good health. The CDR3 region is CASSPTGVGFYEQYF. DNA of the CDR3: TGTGCCAGCAGCCCTACAGGGGTTGGATTTTACGAGCAGTACTTC.